Shown below are 13 T cell receptor beta chains from a single sample sequenced in a study of T cell responses to AZD1222 COVID-19 vaccine. Profiling relied on immunoSEQ multiplex PCR, and the TCRdb table lists in-frame clones only, not all of them. The sample contains about 150,000 clones, about 92% of which appear only once. Sequencing used peripheral blood, obtained on day 0 of AZD1222 vaccination. All receptors derive from an adult in good health.

This clone is a singleton in its sample. The CDR3 reads CASSGGRPATTNEKLFF. The CDR3 nucleotides read TGTGCCAGCAGCGGCGGACGCCCCGCCACAACTAATGAAAAACTGTTTTTT. The chain has TRBV9 and TRBJ1-4; D is undetermined. The CDR3 length is 17 residues. With 3 bases removed from V and 0 bases from J, the gap between germline ends came to 15 bases. CDR1 is SGDLS and CDR2 is YYNGEE in the germline V gene.

In this sample, this clone turned up once. The chain combines TRBV7-3 with TRBJ2-3; TRBD1 matches 8 bases. Germline trimming cut 5 bases from V and 6 bases from J; bases unmatched to any gene: 7. The CDR3 totals 14 residues. CDR1 and CDR2 (germline): SGHTA, FQGTGA. The CDR3 sequence is CASSQTGVGDTQYF. The CDR3 bases are TGTGCCAGCAGCCAGACAGGGGTGGGGGATACGCAGTATTTT.

The chain combines TRBV30 with TRBJ1-1; weak D call: TRBD1 (5 bases). The ends were cut back, 0 bases at V and 3 bases at J, with 20 bases in the middle. CDR1 is GTSNPN, CDR2 SVGIG, per germline (reference sequence). This CDR3 spans 17 amino acids. Here the CDR3 DNA reads TGTGCCTGGAGTGTGGGGCCCTGGACAAGGCTCCACACTGAAGCTTTCTTT. Translation: CAWSVGPWTRLHTEAFF.

J is TRBJ1-2 and V is TRBV28; D uncertain. V lost 7 bases and J lost 8, with 11 bases in between. Germline values: CDR1 MDHEN, CDR2 SYDVKM. The CDR3 spans 11 residues. The CDR3 loop is CASNLGGGYTF. CDR3 DNA sequence: TGTGCCAGCAACTTAGGCGGAGGCTACACCTTC.

CDR3 bases: TGTGCCAGCAGCCCCGCCTGGCAGGCCTACGAGCAGTACTTC. Amino acid sequence: CASSPAWQAYEQYF. The chain carries TRBV7-2 and TRBJ2-7; D uncertain. Germline V gene lookup returns CDR1 SGHTA and CDR2 FQGNSA. V lost 5 bases and J 2 bases, leaving 13 bases between the germline ends. The CDR3 totals 14 residues.

This chain uses TRBV30 with TRBJ1-1; D possibly corresponds to TRBD1 (6 bases). CDR1 is GTSNPN and CDR2 is SVGIG in the germline V gene (reference sequence). Trimming shortened V by 0 bases and J by 3 bases, and 14 bases separated the two germline ends. This CDR3 is 15 amino acids long. The CDR3 coding sequence is TGTGCCTGGAGTGTAGAGCAGGGGTCCGACACTGAAGCTTTCTTT. Protein: CAWSVEQGSDTEAFF.

The CDR3 spells CASSQWSPPDGEKLFF. As DNA, the CDR3 is TGCGCCAGCAGCCAATGGAGCCCTCCCGACGGGGAAAAACTGTTTTTT. The chain joins TRBV4-1 to TRBJ1-4; no definite D call. This CDR3 comprises 16 residues. V lost 2 bases and J 8 bases, leaving 18 bases between the germline ends. Per germline, CDR1 MGHRA and CDR2 YSYEKL.

The chain has TRBV19 and TRBJ1-5; D ambiguous. CDR1 and CDR2 from the germline V gene are LNHDA and SQIVND (reference sequence). Trimming took 6 bases from V and 4 from J, leaving 7 bases between them. This CDR3 spans 12 amino acids. The CDR3 reads CASRLGNQPQHF. The CDR3 bases are TGTGCCAGTAGATTAGGGAATCAGCCCCAGCATTTT.

The V call is TRBV5-1, the J call TRBJ2-2, with D possibly called TRBD1 or TRBD2 (5 bases each). The CDR3 contains 16 residues. Germline assignment: CDR1 SGHRS and CDR2 YFSETQ. The V and J ends lost 4 bases and 3 bases respectively, with 16 bases between them. CDR3 bases: TGCGCCAGCAGCCTATTCGGGGCCCGGGACACCGGGGAGCTGTTTTTT. It translates to CASSLFGARDTGELFF.

V and J are TRBV12-3 or TRBV12-4 and TRBJ1-5; maybe TRBD1 (6 bases). The CDR3 totals 13 residues. Deletions cut 6 bases from V and 7 bases from J, with 13 bases between. DNA of the CDR3: TGTGCCAGCAGCTCCACAGGGTTCCAGCCCCAGCATTTT. This codes for CASSSTGFQPQHF.

A few counts support this clone. This sequence joins TRBV6-2 or TRBV6-3 and TRBJ1-6; 7 bases align to TRBD1. Trimming at V came to 5 bases and at J to 6 bases, leaving 1 base not matched to a gene. The CDR3 covers 13 residues. Germline CDR1 MNHEY, CDR2 SVGEGT. The CDR3 bases are TGTGCCAGCAGTGACAGGGTTAATTCACCCCTCCACTTT. Protein: CASSDRVNSPLHF.

The chain carries TRBV6-5 and TRBJ2-7; D is tentatively TRBD1 or TRBD2 (6 bases each). The germline V gene encodes CDR1 MNHEY and CDR2 SVGAGI. Trimming stripped 6 bases from V and 9 bases from J, with 24 bases between. This CDR3 region has 15 residues. As DNA, the CDR3 is TGTGCCAGCAGCCCAGGGACTTTCCGAAAAGGGGGGCAGTACTTC. It yields the protein CASSPGTFRKGGQYF.

The gene calls are TRBV11-1 and TRBJ2-1; TRBD2 matches at 12 bases. With 5 bases clipped from V and 6 bases from J, the junction kept 8 bases outside the gene matches. This CDR3 is built from 16 residues. Germline V gene sequence: CDR1 SGHAT, CDR2 FQDESV (reference sequence). In nucleotides, the CDR3 is TGTGCCAGCAGCCCCTCAGCTAGCGGGGGGGCCAATGAGCAGTTCTTC. Encoded protein: CASSPSASGGANEQFF.